The 14 T cell receptor beta chains presented below share a single source sample, sequenced in a study of cytomegalovirus exposure and HLA in healthy donors. Clones were read by immunoSEQ multiplex PCR, and TCRdb kept only the in-frame ones, dropping some. This sample has 180,000 or so clones, with 86% found just once. Sequenced: PBMCs. The receptors were gathered from a man under 40 in good health and CMV-seropositive.

The chain uses TRBV11-2 and TRBJ2-3; 7 bases fit TRBD1. Germline loops: CDR1 SGHAT, CDR2 FQNNGV. This CDR3 is 13 amino acids long. J lost 8 bases, V lost 5 bases, and 7 bases had no gene match. The CDR3 sequence: CASSQGVDGTQYF. The CDR3 DNA follows: TGTGCCAGCAGCCAGGGGGTAGACGGTACGCAGTATTTT.

Only a few counts were recorded for this clone. The V and J genes are TRBV7-2 and TRBJ2-7; 7 nucleotides line up with TRBD2. The CDR3 spans 15 residues. Germline V CDR1 and CDR2: SGHTA, FQGNSA. V lost 4 bases and J lost 0; bases outside the gene matches: 6. The CDR3 sequence is CASSSGAGLSYEQYF. DNA of the CDR3: TGTGCCAGCAGCTCTGGAGCGGGACTCTCCTACGAGCAGTACTTC.

In its sample, this clone was seen a few times. Germline and junction disagree at one end, which may indicate a read error. The chain combines TRBV6-5 with TRBJ1-4; tentative D call: TRBD1 (6 bases). Per the germline V gene, CDR1 is MNHEY and CDR2 is SVGAGI. The CDR3 totals 14 residues. The CDR3 here is CASRPGQSKEKLFF. The DNA for the CDR3 is TGTGCCAGCAGACCCGGACAGTCTAAGGAAAAACTGTTTTTT.

The V and J genes are TRBV25-1 and TRBJ2-2, with D tentatively TRBD1 or TRBD2 (5 bases each). V was shortened by 4 bases and J by 5 bases, with 5 bases between the two germline ends. The CDR3 covers 12 residues. The germline V gene has CDR1 MGHDK and CDR2 SYGVNS. CDR3 protein: CASSGGTGELFF. Here the CDR3 DNA reads TGTGCCAGCAGTGGGGGGACCGGGGAGCTGTTTTTT. Looking up the rest from reference TRBV25-1 and TRBJ2-2 gives the full variable domain: EADIYQTPRYLVIGTGKKITLECSQTMGHDKMYWYQQDPGMELHLIHYSYGVNSTEKGDLSSESTVSRIRTEHFPLTLESARPSHTSQYLCASSGGTGELFFGEGSRLTVL.

This clone occurred once. The chain carries TRBV18 and TRBJ1-6; TRBD1 agrees at 7 bases. This CDR3 is built from 18 residues. V was pared by 3 bases and J by 7 bases, with 15 bases of the junction left unmatched. Per the germline V gene, CDR1 is KGHSH and CDR2 is LQKENI. DNA of the CDR3: TGTGCCAGCTCACCTAGGGACCCCCGGACAGGTCTCAATTCACCCCTCCACTTT. It is translated as CASSPRDPRTGLNSPLHF. Together with reference TRBV18 and TRBJ1-6, the CDR3 gives the full variable domain: NAGVMQNPRHLVRRRGQEARLRCSPMKGHSHVYWYRQLPEEGLKFMVYLQKENIIDESGMPKERFSAEFPKEGPSILRIQQVVRGDSAAYFCASSPRDPRTGLNSPLHFGNGTRLTVT.

V is TRBV6-1 and J is TRBJ2-3; D unclear. The germline CDR1 and CDR2 sequences are MNHNS and SASEGT. This CDR3 has 13 amino acids. V gave up 4 bases and J gave up 4 bases, with 9 bases separating them. CDR3 loop: CASSARPADTQYF. In nucleotides, the CDR3 is TGTGCCAGCAGTGCCCGACCCGCAGATACGCAGTATTTT.

This clone was seen at least ten times. This rearrangement joins TRBV28 to TRBJ1-5, with D maybe TRBD1 (5 bases). The CDR3 totals 13 residues. Trimming cost V 8 bases and J 5 bases, with 13 bases left between them. Germline loops: CDR1 MDHEN, CDR2 SYDVKM. CDR3 region: CASLDRTYQPQHF. The CDR3 DNA reads as TGTGCCAGCCTAGACAGAACTTATCAGCCCCAGCATTTT. Full variable domain (outside the CDR3, taken from reference TRBV28 and TRBJ1-5): DVKVTQSSRYLVKRTGEKVFLECVQDMDHENMFWYRQDPGLGLRLIYFSYDVKMKEKGDIPEGYSVSREKKERFSLILESASTNQTSMYLCASLDRTYQPQHFGDGTRLSIL.

The genes are TRBV2 and TRBJ2-3; D uncertain. Trimming removed 3 bases at V and 4 bases at J, with 11 bases between. Germline CDR1 is SNHLY and CDR2 is FYNNEI. The CDR3 is made up of 14 amino acids. CDR3 residues: CASSDPPRPDTQYF. DNA for the CDR3: TGTGCCAGCAGTGACCCCCCCCGCCCAGATACGCAGTATTTT.

Comments on this clone: The junction does not match germline at one end; this may be a read error. This chain joins TRBV29-1 and TRBJ2-1; D gene uncertain. The germline V gene encodes CDR1 SQVTM and CDR2 ANQGSEA. The CDR3 extends over 11 amino acids. As DNA, the CDR3 is TGCAGCGTTGTCTCCAACAATGAGCAGTTCTTC. It is translated as CSVVSNNEQFF.

This CDR3 is CASSWGQGYEQYF. The CDR3 coding sequence is TGTGCCAGCAGCTGGGGACAGGGATACGAGCAGTACTTC. The chain recombines TRBV7-9 with TRBJ2-7; 9 bases align to TRBD1. V gave up 4 bases and J gave up 4 bases; unmatched junction bases: 2. The CDR3 has 13 amino acids. Germline CDR1 is SEHNR and CDR2 is FQNEAQ (reference sequence).

This clone was seen only a few times. The V gene is TRBV5-1, the J gene TRBJ2-3; possibly TRBD2 for D (6 bases). The CDR3 consists of 15 residues. Trimming cost V 1 base and J 1 base, with 10 bases left between them. Germline CDR1 is SGHRS and CDR2 is YFSETQ. CDR3: CASSLSASGTDTQYF. The DNA of the CDR3 is TGCGCCAGCAGCTTGTCGGCTAGCGGCACAGATACGCAGTATTTT.

This clone has just a few counts. The CDR3 nucleotides read TGTGCCTGGAGTAGGCTAGCGGGGGTAGGCGCAGATACGCAGTATTTT. Translated, it gives CAWSRLAGVGADTQYF. V and J are TRBV30 and TRBJ2-3; the match to TRBD2 covers 10 bases. J gave up 4 bases and V 2 bases, and 9 bases lay outside the gene matches. The germline V gene encodes CDR1 GTSNPN and CDR2 SVGIG (reference sequence). The CDR3 runs 16 residues.

In this sample, this clone turned up once. V and J are TRBV6-5 and TRBJ1-2; D is unresolved. Germline CDR1 MNHEY, CDR2 SVGAGI. The CDR3 has 14 residues. V dropped 2 bases and J dropped 4 bases, with 11 bases sitting between them. The CDR3 loop reads CASSYERAGYGYTF. The CDR3, as DNA: TGTGCCAGCAGTTACGAAAGGGCAGGCTATGGCTACACCTTC.

This chain uses TRBV6-5 with TRBJ2-7, with 10 bases identical to TRBD2. CDR1 is MNHEY and CDR2 is SVGAGI in the germline V gene. The CDR3 consists of 14 residues. The V and J ends lost 4 bases and 2 bases, in that order; junction bases with no gene match: 2. The CDR3 reads CASSSAGGAYEQYF. The CDR3 DNA follows: TGTGCCAGCAGTTCAGCGGGAGGGGCCTACGAGCAGTACTTC.